This is a list of T cell receptor beta chains from one sample in a study of cytomegalovirus exposure and HLA in healthy donors. The data were produced by immunoSEQ multiplex PCR, yet TCRdb's version contains in-frame clones alone and is incomplete. The sample comprises some 100,000 clones, roughly 76% of which are singletons, and around 16% rests with the top ten. Sequencing input: PBMCs. These receptors were collected from a middle-aged man in good health and CMV-seropositive. Both conserved end residues are part of each CDR3. Fields, in order: J gene, V gene, D gene, CDR3 protein. The D gene is left open where the match is weak.

>TRBJ1-1|TRBV7-9|NA
CSSSQPGSMKANTEAFF
>TRBJ1-3|TRBV28|TRBD1
CASSYGTGRIGNTIYF
>TRBJ1-2|TRBV6-1|NA
CATGPNEDYGYTF
>TRBJ2-2|TRBV5-1|NA
CASSLIGGEGTGELFF
>TRBJ2-5|TRBV21-1|NA
CASSRRGSEETQYF
>TRBJ2-2|TRBV29-1|TRBD2
CSVAGLAGGNTGELFF
>TRBJ1-2|TRBV6-6|TRBD1
CASWWDRFNYGYTF
>TRBJ2-7|TRBV7-2|TRBD2
CASSLGGWYEQYF
>TRBJ1-5|TRBV4-2|TRBD1
CASSQKTGGLGQPQHF
>TRBJ2-1|TRBV5-6|NA
CASRGTLRDGNEQFF
>TRBJ2-7|TRBV7-2|NA
CASSLEAGAYEQYF
>TRBJ1-2|TRBV4-3|TRBD1
CASSQWTGGYYGYTF
>TRBJ2-7|TRBV28|NA
CASSLNQGRNEQYF
>TRBJ1-2|TRBV6-6|NA
CASGDRRGYTF
>TRBJ2-1|TRBV19|TRBD1
CASSIGTVTYNEQFF
>TRBJ2-7|TRBV20-1|NA
CSAQLSYEQYF
>TRBJ1-3|TRBV7-9|NA
CASSPAQPSSGNTIYF
>TRBJ2-7|TRBV6-1|NA
CASSDRKTYEQYF
>TRBJ2-2|TRBV5-1|NA
CASSPAVRTGELFF
>TRBJ1-1|TRBV5-6|TRBD1
CASSYQTGLSGAFF
>TRBJ2-2|TRBV18|TRBD2
CASSPGSGGLNTGELFF
>TRBJ1-5|TRBV28|TRBD1
CASSLLRDSYQPQHF
>TRBJ2-5|TRBV6-5|NA
CASSRTGFETQYF
>TRBJ2-1|TRBV9|TRBD2
CASSVAGGQVLGEQFF
>TRBJ2-3|TRBV7-2|NA
CASSLGQLSTDTQYF
>TRBJ1-2|TRBV4-3|NA
CASSQGVSALGGYTF
>TRBJ1-5|TRBV7-2|TRBD1
CASSLTGDSNQPQHF
>TRBJ2-3|TRBV9|TRBD2
CASSQRNAGGGGDTQYF
>TRBJ2-3|TRBV6-5|NA
CASSLSRASTDTQYF
>TRBJ1-1|TRBV5-6|NA
CASSSSYTEAFF
>TRBJ2-7|TRBV18|NA
CASSRETYEQYF
>TRBJ2-3|TRBV27|TRBD1
CASSSGGLTDTQYF
>TRBJ2-7|TRBV5-1|TRBD2
CASSYGSGSYEQYF
>TRBJ1-3|TRBV13|TRBD1
CASSKGQGAGGNTIYF
>TRBJ1-6|TRBV11-2|NA
CASSTWTISYNSPLHF
>TRBJ2-7|TRBV29-1|NA
CSVDMGGVTGQYF
>TRBJ1-2|TRBV6-1|TRBD1
CASSRNGDRGLTF
>TRBJ1-2|TRBV19|TRBD1
CASSPRDRESYGYTF
>TRBJ2-7|TRBV28|NA
CASTRDPPYEQYF
>TRBJ1-5|TRBV19|TRBD1
CATDRGTYSNQPQHF
>TRBJ2-5|TRBV11-1|TRBD1
CASSYGTVIETQYF
>TRBJ2-1|TRBV11-2|NA
CASSFNQQVF
>TRBJ2-5|TRBV10-3|TRBD1
CAISESVTGEETQYF
>TRBJ1-5|TRBV19|TRBD1
CASSIEDRGRQPQHF
>TRBJ2-1|TRBV28|TRBD2
CASSRNTLLAGVYNEQFF
>TRBJ1-1|TRBV7-8|TRBD1
CASSPRQGNTEAFF
>TRBJ1-1|TRBV28|TRBD1
CASSGQGRGTEAFF